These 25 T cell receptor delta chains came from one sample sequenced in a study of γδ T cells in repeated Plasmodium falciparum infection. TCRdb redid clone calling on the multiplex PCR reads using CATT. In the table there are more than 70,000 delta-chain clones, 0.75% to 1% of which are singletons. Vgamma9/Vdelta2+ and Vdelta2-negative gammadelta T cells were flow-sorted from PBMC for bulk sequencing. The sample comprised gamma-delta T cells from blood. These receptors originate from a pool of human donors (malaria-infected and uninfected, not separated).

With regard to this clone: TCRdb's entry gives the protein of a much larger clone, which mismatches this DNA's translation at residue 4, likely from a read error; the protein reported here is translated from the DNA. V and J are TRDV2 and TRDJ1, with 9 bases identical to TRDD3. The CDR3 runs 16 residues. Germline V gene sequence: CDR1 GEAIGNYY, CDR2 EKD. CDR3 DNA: TGTGCCTGTGCCACCAACCTAGGGGATACGGCCGATAAACTCATCTTT. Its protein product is CACATNLGDTADKLIF.

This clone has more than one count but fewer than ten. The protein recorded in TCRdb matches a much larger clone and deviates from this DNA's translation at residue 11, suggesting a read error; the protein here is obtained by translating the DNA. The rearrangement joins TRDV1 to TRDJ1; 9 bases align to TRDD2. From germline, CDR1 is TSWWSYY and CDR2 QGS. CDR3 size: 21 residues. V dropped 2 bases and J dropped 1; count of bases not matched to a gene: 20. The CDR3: CALGELAFLPLRLGITDKLIF. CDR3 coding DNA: TGTGCTCTTGGGGAATTGGCCTTCCTACCGCTACGGCTGGGAATCACCGATAAACTCATCTTT.

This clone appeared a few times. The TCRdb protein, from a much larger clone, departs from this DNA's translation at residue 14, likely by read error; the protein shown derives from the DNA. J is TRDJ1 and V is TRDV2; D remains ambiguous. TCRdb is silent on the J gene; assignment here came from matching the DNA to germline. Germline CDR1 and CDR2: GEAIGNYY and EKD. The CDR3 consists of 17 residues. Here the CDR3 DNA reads TGTGCCTGTGACACCGTGGGACAGCCGGACCACACCGATAGACTCATCTTT. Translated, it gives CACDTVGQPDHTDRLIF.

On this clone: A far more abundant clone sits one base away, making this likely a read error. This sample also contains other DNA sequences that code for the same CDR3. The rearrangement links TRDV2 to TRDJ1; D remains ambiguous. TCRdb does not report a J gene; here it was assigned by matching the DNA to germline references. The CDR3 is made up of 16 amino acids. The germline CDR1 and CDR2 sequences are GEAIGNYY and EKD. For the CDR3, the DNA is TGTGCTTGTGACACCCGTATCGCCCCGTACACCGATAAACTCATCTTT. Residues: CACDTRIAPYTDKLIF.

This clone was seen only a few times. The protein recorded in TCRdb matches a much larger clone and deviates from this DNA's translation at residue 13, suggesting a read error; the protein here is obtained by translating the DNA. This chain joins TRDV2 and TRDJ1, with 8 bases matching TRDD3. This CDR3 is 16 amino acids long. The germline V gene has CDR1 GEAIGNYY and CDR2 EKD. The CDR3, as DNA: TGTGCCTGTGACACCGGTACTGGGGGCCGCACCGATGAACTCATCTTT. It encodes CACDTGTGGRTDELIF.

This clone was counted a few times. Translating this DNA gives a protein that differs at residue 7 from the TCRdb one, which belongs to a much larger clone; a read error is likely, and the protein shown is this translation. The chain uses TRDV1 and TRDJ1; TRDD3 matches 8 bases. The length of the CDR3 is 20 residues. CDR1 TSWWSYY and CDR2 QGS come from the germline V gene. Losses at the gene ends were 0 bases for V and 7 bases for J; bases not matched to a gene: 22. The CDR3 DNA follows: TGTGCTCTTGGGGAACTTGCCTTTCTCTTAGGGGATACCAAATGGGGTAAACTCATCTTT. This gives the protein CALGELAFLLGDTKWGKLIF.

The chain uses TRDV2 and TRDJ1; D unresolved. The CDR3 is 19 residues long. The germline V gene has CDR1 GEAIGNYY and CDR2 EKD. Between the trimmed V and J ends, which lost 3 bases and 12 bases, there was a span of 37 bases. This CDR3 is CACDAIREPLLNLTDKIIF. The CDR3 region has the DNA TGTGCCTGTGACGCCATAAGGGAACCACTCCTCAACTTAACCGATAAGATCATCTTT.

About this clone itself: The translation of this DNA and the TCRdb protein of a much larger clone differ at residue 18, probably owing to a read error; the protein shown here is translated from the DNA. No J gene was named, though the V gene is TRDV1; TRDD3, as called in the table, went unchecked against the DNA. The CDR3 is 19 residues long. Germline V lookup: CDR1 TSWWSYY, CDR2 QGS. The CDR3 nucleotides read TGTGCTCTTGGGTACCTAACGAGGGGACCCCCCGGGAGCACCGATAAACTCACCTTT. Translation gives CALGYLTRGPPGSTDKLTF.

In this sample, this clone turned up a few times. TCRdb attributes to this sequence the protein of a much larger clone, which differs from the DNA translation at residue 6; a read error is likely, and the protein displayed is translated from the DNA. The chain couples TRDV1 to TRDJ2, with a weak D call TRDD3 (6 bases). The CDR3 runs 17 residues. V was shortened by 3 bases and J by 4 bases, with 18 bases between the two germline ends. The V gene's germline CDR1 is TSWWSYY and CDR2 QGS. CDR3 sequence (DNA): TGTGCTCTTGGGGACGTTAATTCGGGGATCAGGACAGCACAACTCTTCTTT. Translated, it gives CALGDVNSGIRTAQLFF.

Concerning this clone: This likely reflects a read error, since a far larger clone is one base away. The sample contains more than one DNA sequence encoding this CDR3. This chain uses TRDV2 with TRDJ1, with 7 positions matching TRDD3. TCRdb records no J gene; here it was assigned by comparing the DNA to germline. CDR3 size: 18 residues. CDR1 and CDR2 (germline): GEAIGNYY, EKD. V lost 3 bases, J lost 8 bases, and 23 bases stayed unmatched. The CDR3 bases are TGTGCCTGTGACGCACTACACGGGGAGGGATACCGCGGCGACAAACTCATCTTT. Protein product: CACDALHGEGYRGDKLIF.

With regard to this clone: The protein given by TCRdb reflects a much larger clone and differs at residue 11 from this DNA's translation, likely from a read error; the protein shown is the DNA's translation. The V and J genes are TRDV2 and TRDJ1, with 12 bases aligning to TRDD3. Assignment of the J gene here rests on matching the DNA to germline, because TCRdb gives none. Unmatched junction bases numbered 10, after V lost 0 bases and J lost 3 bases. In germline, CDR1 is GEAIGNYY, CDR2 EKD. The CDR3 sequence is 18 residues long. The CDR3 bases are TGTGCCTGTGACACCGGTCTGGGGGATACGCCTTCAGCCGATAAACTCATCTTT. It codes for CACDTGLGDTPSADKLIF.

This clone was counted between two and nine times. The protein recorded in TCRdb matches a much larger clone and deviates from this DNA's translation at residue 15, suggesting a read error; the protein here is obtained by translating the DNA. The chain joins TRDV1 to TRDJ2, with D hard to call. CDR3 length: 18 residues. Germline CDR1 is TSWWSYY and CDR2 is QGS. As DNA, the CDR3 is TGTGCTCTTGGGGAACGTACCTCCCTCGCCGCTTTGACAGCAAAACTCTTCTTT. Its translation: CALGERTSLAALTAKLFF.

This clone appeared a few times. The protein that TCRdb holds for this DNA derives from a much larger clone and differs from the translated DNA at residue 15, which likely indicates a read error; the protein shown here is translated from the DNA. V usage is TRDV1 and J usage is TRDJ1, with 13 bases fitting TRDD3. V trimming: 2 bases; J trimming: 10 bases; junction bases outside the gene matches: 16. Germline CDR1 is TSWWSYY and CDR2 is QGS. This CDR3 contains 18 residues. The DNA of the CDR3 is TGTGCTCTTGGGGAAGACGGGAGTACTGGGGGATACGCCCTAAGACTCATCTTT. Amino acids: CALGEDGSTGGYALRLIF.

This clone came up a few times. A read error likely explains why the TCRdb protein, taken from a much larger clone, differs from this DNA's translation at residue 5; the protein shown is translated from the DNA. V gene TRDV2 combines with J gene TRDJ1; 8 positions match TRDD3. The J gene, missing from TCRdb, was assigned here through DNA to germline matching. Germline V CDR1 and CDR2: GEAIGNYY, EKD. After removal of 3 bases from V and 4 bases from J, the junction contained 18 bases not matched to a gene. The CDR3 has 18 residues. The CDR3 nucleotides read TGTGCCTGTGACGCCGGAGGTAGAGGGGATACAGAGGGCGATAAACTCATCTTT. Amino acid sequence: CACDAGGRGDTEGDKLIF.

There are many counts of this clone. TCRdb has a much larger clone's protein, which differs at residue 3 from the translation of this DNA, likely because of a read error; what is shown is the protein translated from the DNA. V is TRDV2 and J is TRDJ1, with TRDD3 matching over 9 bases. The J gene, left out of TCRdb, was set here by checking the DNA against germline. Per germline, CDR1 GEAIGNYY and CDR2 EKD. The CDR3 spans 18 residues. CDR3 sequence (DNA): TGTGCCCGTGACACGCTCCCACTGGGGGACCACAACACCGATAAACTCATCTTT. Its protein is CARDTLPLGDHNTDKLIF.

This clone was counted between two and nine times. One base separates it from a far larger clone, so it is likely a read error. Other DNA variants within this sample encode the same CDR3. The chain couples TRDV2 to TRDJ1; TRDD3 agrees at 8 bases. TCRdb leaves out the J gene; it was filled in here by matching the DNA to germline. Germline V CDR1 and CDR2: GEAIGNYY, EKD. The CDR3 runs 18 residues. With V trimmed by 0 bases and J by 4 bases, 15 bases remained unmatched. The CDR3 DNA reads TGTGCCTGTGACACCCGTAAAACTTTTGGGGGATCTGGCGATAAACTCATCTTT. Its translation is CACDTRKTFGGSGDKLIF.

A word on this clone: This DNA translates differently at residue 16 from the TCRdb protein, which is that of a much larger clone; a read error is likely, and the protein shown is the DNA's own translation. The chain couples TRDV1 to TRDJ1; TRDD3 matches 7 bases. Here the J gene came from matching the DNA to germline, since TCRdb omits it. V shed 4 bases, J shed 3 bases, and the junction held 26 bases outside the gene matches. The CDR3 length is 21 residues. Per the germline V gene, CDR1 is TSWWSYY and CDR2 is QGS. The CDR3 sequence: CALGVSPTLSYWGFYADKLIF. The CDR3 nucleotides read TGTGCTCTTGGGGTTTCGCCTACTCTATCTTACTGGGGATTTTACGCCGATAAACTCATCTTT.

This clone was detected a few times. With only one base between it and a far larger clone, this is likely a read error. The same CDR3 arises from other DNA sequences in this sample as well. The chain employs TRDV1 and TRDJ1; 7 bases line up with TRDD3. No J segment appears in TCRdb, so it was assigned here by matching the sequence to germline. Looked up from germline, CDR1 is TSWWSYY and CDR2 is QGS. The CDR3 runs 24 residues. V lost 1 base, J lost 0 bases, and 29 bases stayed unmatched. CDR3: CALGEPTFFCPNWGIPCYTDKLIF. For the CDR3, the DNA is TGTGCTCTTGGGGAACCCACCTTTTTCTGTCCTAACTGGGGAATACCCTGCTACACCGATAAACTCATCTTT.

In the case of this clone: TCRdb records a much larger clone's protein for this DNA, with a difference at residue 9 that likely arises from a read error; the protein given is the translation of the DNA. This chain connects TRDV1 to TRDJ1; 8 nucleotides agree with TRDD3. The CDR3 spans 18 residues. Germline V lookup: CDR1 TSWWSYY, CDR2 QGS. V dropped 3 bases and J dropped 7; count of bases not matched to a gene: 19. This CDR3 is CALGESHLARGISGKLIF. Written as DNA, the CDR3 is TGTGCTCTTGGGGAGTCACACCTCGCCCGGGGGATATCGGGTAAACTCATCTTT.

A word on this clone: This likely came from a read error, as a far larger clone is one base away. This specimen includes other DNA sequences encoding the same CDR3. Here the CDR3 DNA reads TGTGCTCTTGGAGATTTCCCTTCTGTGAGGGGGATATTGGGGGATACACCCGATAAACTCATCTTT. This codes for CALGDFPSVRGILGDTPDKLIF. This sequence joins TRDV1 and TRDJ1; 10 bases line up with TRDD3. The CDR3 runs 22 residues. Per the germline V gene, CDR1 is TSWWSYY and CDR2 is QGS. After removal of 6 bases from V and 3 bases from J, the junction contained 28 bases not matched to a gene.

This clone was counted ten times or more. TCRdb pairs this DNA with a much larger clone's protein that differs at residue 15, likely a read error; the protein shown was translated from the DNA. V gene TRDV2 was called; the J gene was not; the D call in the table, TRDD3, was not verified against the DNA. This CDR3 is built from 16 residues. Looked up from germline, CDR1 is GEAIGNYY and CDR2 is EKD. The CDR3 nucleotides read TGTGCCTGTGACCTCCTCGCTGGGGGAAACCACGATAAACTCACCTTT. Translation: CACDLLAGGNHDKLTF.

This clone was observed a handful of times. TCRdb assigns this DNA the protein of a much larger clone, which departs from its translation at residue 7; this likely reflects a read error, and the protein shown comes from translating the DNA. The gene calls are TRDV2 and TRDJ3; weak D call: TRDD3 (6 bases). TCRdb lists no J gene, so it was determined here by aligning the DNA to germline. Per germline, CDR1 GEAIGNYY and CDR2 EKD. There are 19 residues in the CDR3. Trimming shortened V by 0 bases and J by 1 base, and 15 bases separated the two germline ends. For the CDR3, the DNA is TGTGCCTGTGACACCGTACAGGGGGACTATTCCTGGGACACCCGACAGATGTTTTTC. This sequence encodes CACDTVQGDYSWDTRQMFF.

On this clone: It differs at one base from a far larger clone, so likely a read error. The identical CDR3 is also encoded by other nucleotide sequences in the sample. The CDR3 region is CALGPLGLYTDKLIF. For the CDR3, the DNA is TGTGCTCTAGGGCCGCTGGGGTTGTACACCGATAAACTCATCTTT. This chain uses TRDV1 with TRDJ1, with D possibly matching TRDD3 (6 bases). Here the J gene came from matching the DNA to germline, since TCRdb omits it. The germline V gene encodes CDR1 TSWWSYY and CDR2 QGS. Trimming stripped 9 bases from V and 0 bases from J, with 17 bases between. This CDR3 contains 15 residues.

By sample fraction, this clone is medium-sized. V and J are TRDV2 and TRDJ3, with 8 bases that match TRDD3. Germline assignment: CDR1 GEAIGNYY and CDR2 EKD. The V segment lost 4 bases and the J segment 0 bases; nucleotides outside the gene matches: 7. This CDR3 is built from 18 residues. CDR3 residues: CACDGTGGRSWDTRQMFF. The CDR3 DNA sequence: TGTGCCTGTGATGGTACTGGGGGCCGCTCCTGGGACACCCGACAGATGTTTTTC.

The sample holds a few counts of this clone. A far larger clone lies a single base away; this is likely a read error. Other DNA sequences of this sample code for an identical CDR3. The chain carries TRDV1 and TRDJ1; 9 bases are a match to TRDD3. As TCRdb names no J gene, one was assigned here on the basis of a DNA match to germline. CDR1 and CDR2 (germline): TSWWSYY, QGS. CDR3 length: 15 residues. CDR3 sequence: CALGPYWGTGDKLIF. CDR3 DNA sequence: TGTGCCCTTGGGCCGTACTGGGGGACCGGCGATAAACTCATCTTT.